A single sample is the source of the 3 T cell receptor beta chains below, sequenced in a study of CD4 T cells in relation to SARS-CoV-2 and coronaviruses. TCRdb's copy holds only in-frame clones and misses some; the assay was immunoSEQ multiplex PCR. The sample includes tens of thousands of clones, approximately 87% of them seen just once. Their antigen targets remain unknown. Specimen: naive CD4+ T cells from PBMCs, cultured in vitro. Subset noted: naive CD4+ T cells isolated by negative enrichment. Source of these receptors: an adult with COVID-19.

The chain employs TRBV5-8 and TRBJ1-6, with D possibly being TRBD1 (6 bases). Germline CDR1 and CDR2: SGHTS and YDEGEE. CDR3 length: 15 residues. Between the trimmed V and J ends, which lost 4 bases and 4 bases, there was a span of 12 bases. CDR3 bases: TGTGCCAGCAGCCTCGGACAGCTTTATAATTCACCCCTCCACTTT. It specifies CASSLGQLYNSPLHF.

V usage is TRBV20-1 and J usage is TRBJ2-7, with TRBD2 identical over 9 bases. Germline CDR1 DFQATT, CDR2 SNEGSKA (reference sequence). This CDR3 contains 11 residues. The V segment lost 3 bases and the J segment 6 bases; nucleotides outside the gene matches: 0. CDR3 protein: CSARTSGEQYF. CDR3 bases: TGCAGTGCTAGGACTAGCGGCGAGCAGTACTTC.

This chain links TRBV28 with TRBJ1-5; D ambiguous. V lost 1 base to trimming and J lost 0 bases, with 13 bases between them. Looked up from germline, CDR1 is MDHEN and CDR2 is SYDVKM. The CDR3 has 17 residues. Here the CDR3 DNA reads TGTGCCAGCAGTTTATTTGGGCGGGCGGGTAGCAATCAGCCCCAGCATTTT. This gives the protein CASSLFGRAGSNQPQHF.